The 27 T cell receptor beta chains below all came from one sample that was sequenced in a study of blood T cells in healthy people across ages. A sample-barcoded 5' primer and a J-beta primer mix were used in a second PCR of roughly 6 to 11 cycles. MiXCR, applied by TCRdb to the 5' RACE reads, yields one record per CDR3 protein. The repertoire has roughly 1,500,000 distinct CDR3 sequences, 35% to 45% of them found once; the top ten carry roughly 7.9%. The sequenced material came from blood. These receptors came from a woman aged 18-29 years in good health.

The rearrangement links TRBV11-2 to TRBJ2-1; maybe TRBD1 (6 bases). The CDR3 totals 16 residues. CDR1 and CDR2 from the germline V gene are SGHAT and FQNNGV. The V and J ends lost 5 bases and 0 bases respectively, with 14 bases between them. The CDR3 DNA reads TGTGCCAGCAGCCGAAAAACAGGGAGCTCCTACAATGAGCAGTTCTTC. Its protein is CASSRKTGSSYNEQFF.

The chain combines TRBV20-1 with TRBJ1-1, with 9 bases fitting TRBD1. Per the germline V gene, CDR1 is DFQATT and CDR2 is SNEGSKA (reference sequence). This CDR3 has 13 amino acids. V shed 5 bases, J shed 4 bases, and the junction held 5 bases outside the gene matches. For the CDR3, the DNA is TGCAGTGCTGGGGACAGGGCAGGCACTGAAGCTTTCTTT. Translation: CSAGDRAGTEAFF.

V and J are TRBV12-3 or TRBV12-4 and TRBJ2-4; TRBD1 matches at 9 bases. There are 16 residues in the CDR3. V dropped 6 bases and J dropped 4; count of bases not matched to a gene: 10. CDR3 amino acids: CASRSDRGSEKNIQYF. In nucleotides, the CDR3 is TGTGCCAGCAGGTCGGACAGGGGTTCAGAAAAAAACATTCAGTACTTC.

CDR3: CASSQGGENEQFF. CDR3 bases: TGTGCCAGCAGCCAAGGGGGAGAAAATGAGCAGTTCTTC. The rearrangement links TRBV3-1 to TRBJ2-1; the D gene is possibly TRBD2 (5 bases). V was cut by 1 base and J by 7 bases, with 8 bases left in between. The CDR3 spans 13 residues. The V gene's germline CDR1 is LGHDT and CDR2 YNNKEL (reference sequence).

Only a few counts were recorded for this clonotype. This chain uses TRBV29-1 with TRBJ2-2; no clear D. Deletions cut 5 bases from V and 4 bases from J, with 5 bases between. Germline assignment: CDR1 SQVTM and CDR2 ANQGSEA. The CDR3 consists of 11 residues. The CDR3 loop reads CSVHTTGELFF. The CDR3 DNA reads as TGCAGCGTTCATACCACCGGGGAGCTGTTTTTT.

CDR3 nucleotides: TGTGCCAGCAGTGAAGCGCTCGGACAGGGCGCAGGGTATCAGCCCCAGCATTTT. Translated, it gives CASSEALGQGAGYQPQHF. The V gene is TRBV6-1, the J gene TRBJ1-5; 8 bases align to TRBD1. V lost 0 bases to trimming and J lost 5 bases; unmatched junction nucleotides: 12. The CDR3 is 18 amino acids. Germline CDR1 is MNHNS and CDR2 is SASEGT.

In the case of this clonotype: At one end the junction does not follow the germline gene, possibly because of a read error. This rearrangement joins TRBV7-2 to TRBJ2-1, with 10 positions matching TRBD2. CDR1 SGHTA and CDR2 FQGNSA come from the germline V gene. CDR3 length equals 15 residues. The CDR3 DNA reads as TGTGTCAGCAGTCTTCTAGCGGGAGTGTCCAATGAGCAGTTCTTC. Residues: CVSSLLAGVSNEQFF.

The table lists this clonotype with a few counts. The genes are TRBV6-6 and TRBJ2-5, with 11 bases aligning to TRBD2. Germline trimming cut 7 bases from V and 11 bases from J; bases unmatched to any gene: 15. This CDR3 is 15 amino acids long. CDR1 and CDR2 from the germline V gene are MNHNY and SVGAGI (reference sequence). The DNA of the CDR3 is TGTGCCAGCATCTCAACCGGGACTAGCGGTAATGAGCAGTACTTC. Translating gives CASISTGTSGNEQYF.

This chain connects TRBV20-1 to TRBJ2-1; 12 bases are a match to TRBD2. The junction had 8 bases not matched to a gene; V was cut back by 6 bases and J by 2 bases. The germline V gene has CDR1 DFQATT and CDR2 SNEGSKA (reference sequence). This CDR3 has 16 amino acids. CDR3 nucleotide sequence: TGCAGTGCGGATTTTCTAGCGGGGGGGCCCTACAATGAGCAGTTCTTC. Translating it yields CSADFLAGGPYNEQFF.

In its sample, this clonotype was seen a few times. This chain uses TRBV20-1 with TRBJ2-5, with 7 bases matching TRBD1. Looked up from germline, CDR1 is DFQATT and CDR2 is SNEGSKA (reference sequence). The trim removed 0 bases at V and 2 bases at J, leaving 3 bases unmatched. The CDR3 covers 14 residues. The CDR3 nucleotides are TGCAGTGCTAGAGATTGGGGACAGCAAGAGACCCAGTACTTC. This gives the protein CSARDWGQQETQYF.

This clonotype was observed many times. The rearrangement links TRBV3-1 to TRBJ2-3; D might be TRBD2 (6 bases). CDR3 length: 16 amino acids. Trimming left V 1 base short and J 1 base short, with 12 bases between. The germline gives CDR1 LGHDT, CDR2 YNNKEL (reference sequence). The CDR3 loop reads CASSQGVAAGTDTQYF. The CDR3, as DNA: TGTGCCAGCAGCCAAGGTGTAGCGGCGGGCACAGATACGCAGTATTTT.

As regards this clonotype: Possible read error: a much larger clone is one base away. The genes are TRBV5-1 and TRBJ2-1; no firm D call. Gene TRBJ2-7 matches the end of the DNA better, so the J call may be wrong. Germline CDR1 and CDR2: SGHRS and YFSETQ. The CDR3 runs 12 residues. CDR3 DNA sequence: TGCGCCAGCAGCTGGGTCTTCAATGAGCAGTACTTC. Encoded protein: CASSWVFNEQYF.

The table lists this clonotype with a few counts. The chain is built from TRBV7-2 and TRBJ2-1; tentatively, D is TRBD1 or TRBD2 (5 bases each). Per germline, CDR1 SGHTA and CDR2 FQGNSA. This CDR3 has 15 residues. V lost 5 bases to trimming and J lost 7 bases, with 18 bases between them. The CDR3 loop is CASSRPEGFPNEQFF. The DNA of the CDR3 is TGTGCCAGCAGCCGCCCTGAGGGGTTTCCAAATGAGCAGTTCTTC.

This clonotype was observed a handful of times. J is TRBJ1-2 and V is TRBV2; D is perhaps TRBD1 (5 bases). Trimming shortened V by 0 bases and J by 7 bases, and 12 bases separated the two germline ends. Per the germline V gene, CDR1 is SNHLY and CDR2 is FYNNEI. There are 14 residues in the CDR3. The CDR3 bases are TGTGCCAGCAGTGAAGCGGCAGGGTTAGGTGGCTACACCTTC. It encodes CASSEAAGLGGYTF. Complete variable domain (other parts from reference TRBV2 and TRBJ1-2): EPEVTQTPSHQVTQMGQEVILRCVPISNHLYFYWYRQILGQKVEFLVSFYNNEISEKSEIFDDQFSVERPDGSNFTLKIRSTKLEDSAMYFCASSEAAGLGGYTFGSGTRLTVV.

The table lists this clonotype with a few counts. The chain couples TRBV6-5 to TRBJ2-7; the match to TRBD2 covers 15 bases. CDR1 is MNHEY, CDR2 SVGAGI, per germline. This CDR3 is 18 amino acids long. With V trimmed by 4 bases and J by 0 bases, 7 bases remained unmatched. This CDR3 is CASSWTSGRDQRSYEQYF. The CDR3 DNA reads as TGTGCCAGCAGTTGGACTAGCGGGAGGGATCAGCGCTCCTACGAGCAGTACTTC.

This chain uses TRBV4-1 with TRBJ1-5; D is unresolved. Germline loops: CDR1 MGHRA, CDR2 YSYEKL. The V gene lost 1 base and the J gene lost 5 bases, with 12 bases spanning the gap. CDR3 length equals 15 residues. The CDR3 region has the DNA TGCGCCAGCAGCCAAGTTTCTCAACGAGATCAGCCCCAGCATTTT. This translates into CASSQVSQRDQPQHF.

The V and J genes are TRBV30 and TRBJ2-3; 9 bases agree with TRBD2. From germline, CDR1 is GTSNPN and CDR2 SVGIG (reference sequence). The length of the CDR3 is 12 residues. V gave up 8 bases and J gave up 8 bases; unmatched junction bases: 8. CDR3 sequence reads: CATQRGECTQYF. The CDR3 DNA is TGTGCCACGCAGCGGGGGGAGTGTACGCAGTATTTT.

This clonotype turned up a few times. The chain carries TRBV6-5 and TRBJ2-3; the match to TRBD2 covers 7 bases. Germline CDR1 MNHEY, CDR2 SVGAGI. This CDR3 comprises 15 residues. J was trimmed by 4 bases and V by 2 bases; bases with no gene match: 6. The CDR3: CASSYEAGPPDTQYF. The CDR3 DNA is TGTGCCAGCAGTTACGAAGCGGGGCCCCCAGATACGCAGTATTTT.

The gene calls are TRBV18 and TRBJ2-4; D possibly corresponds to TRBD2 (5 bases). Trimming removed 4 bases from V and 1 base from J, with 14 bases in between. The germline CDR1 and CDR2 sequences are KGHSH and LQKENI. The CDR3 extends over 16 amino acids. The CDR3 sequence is CASSRLLGVAKNIQYF. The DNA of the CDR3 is TGTGCCAGCTCACGCCTCCTCGGGGTGGCCAAAAACATTCAGTACTTC.

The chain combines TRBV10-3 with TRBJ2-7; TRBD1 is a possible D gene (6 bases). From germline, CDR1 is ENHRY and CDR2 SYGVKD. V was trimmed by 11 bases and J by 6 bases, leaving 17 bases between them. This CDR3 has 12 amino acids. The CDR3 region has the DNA TGTGCCTCTTCCGGGACAACCGGCGAGCAGTACTTC. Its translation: CASSGTTGEQYF.

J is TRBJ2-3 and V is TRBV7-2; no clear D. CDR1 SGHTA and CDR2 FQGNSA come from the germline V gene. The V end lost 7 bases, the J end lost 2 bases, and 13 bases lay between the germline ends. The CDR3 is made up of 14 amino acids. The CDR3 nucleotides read TGTGCCAGCACCTTCATAGGTGTCACAGATACGCAGTATTTT. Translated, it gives CASTFIGVTDTQYF.

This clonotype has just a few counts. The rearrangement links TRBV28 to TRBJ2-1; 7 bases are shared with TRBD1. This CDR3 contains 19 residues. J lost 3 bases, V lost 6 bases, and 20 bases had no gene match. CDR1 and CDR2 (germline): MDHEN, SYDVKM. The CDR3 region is CASSSTIGTVLVDYNEQFF. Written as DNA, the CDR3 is TGTGCCAGCAGCTCTACCATCGGGACAGTACTGGTAGACTACAATGAGCAGTTCTTC.

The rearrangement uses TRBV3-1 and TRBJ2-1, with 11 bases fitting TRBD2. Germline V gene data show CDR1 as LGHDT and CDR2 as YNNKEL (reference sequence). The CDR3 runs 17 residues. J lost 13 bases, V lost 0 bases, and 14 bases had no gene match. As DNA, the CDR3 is TGTGCCAGCAGCCAAGAGACTAGCGGGGACCTCCAAGAGACCCAGTTCTTC. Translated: CASSQETSGDLQETQFF.

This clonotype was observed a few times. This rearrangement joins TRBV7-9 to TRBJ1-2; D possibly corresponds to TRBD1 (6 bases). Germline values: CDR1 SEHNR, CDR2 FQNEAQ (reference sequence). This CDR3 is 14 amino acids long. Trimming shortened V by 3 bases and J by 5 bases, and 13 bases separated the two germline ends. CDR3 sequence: CASSFKQGGYGYTF. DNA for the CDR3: TGTGCCAGCAGCTTTAAACAGGGAGGTTATGGCTACACCTTC. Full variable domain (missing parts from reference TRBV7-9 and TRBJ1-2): DTGVSQNPRHKITKRGQNVTFRCDPISEHNRLYWYRQTLGQGPEFLTYFQNEAQLEKSRLLSDRFSAERPKGSFSTLEIQRTEQGDSAMYLCASSFKQGGYGYTFGSGTRLTVV.

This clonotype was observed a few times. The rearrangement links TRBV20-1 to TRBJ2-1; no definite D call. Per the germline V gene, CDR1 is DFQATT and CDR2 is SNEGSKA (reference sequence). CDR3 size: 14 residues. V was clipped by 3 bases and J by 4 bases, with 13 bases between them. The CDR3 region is CSASSLVLYNEQFF. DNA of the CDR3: TGCAGTGCTAGTTCTCTAGTCTTGTACAATGAGCAGTTCTTC.

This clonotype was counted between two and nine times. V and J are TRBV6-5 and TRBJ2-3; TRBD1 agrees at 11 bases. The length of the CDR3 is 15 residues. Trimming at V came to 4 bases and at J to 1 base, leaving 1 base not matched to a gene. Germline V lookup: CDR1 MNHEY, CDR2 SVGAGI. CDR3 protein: CASSWTGGRTDTQYF. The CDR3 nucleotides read TGTGCCAGCAGTTGGACAGGGGGCCGCACAGATACGCAGTATTTT.

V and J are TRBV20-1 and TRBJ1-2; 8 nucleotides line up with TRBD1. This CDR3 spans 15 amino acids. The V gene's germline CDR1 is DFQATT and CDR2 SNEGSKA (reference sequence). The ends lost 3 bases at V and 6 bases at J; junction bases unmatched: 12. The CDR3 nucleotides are TGCAGTGCTAGGGTAGGACAGGGTGGCTACGATGGCTACACCTTC. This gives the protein CSARVGQGGYDGYTF.